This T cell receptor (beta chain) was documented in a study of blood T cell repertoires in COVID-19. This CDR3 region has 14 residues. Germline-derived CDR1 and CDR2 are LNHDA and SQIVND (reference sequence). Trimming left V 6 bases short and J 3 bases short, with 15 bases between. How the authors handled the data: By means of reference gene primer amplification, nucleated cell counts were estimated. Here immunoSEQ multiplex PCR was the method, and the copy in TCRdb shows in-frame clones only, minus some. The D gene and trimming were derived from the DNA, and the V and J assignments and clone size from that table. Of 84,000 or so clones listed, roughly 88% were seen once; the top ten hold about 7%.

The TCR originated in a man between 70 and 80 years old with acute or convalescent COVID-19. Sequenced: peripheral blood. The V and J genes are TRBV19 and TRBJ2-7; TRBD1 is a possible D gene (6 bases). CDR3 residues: CASSPGQGGYEQYF. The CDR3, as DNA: TGTGCCAGTAGCCCCGGACAAGGGGGCTACGAGCAGTACTTC.